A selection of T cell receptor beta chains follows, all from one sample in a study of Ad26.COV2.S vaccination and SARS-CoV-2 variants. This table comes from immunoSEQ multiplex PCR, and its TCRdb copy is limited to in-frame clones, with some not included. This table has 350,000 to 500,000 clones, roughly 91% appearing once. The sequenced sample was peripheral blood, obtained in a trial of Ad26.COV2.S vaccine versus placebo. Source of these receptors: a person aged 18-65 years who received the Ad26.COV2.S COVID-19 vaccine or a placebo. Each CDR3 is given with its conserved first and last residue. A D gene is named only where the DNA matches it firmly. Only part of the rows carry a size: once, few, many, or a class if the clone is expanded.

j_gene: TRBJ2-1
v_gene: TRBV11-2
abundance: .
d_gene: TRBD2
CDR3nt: TGTGCCAGCAGCCCCCCGACTAGCGGGAGGGTCCATGAGCAGTTCTTC
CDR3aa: CASSPPTSGRVHEQFF

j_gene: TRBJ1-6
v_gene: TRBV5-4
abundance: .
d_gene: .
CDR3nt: TGTGCCAGCAGCTTGTATTTTGGGGGCTCCTATAATTCACCCCTCCACTTT
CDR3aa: CASSLYFGGSYNSPLHF

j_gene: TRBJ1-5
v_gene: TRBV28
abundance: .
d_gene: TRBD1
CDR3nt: TGTGCCAGCAGCCTACCGGGACAGGGTCATCAGCCCCAGCATTTT
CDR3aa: CASSLPGQGHQPQHF

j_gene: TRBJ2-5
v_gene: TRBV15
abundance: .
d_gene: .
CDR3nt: TGTGCCACCAGCAGGACCCCAGGACAAGGAGAGACCCAGTACTTC
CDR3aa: CATSRTPGQGETQYF

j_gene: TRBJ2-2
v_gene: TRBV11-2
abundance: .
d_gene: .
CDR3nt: TGTGCCAGCAGCTTAATAGACGACACCGGGGAGCTGTTTTTT
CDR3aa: CASSLIDDTGELFF

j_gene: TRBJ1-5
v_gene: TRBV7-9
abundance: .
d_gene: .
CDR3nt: TGTGCCAGCAGCTTAGATGGGGCGACCAATCAGCCCCAGCATTTT
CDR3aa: CASSLDGATNQPQHF

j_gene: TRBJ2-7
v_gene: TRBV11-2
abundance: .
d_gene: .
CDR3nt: TGTGCCAGCAGCTACGAACAGGGCCACTGGGTCGAGCAGTACTTC
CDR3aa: CASSYEQGHWVEQYF

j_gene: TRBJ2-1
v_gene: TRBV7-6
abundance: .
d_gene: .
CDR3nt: TGTGCCAGCAGCTTAAGGGGGACACAAAATCAATACAATGAGCAGTTCTTC
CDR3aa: CASSLRGTQNQYNEQFF

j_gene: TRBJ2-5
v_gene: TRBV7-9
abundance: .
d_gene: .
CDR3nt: TGTGCCAGCAGCTTAGTGGCGACGCAAGAGACCCAGTACTTC
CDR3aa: CASSLVATQETQYF

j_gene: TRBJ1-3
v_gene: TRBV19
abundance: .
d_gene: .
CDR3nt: TGTGCCAGTCAGGAAGTATTCGCCAGAAACACCATATATTTT
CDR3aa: CASQEVFARNTIYF

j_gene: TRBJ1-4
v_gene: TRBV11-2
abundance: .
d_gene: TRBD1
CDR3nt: TGTGCCAGCAGCCCGGGACAGGGAATGGAAAAACTGTTTTTT
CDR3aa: CASSPGQGMEKLFF

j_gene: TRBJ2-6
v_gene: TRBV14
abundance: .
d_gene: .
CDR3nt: TGTGCCAGTCCGCAAGACTCTGGGGCCAACGTCCTGACTTTC
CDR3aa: CASPQDSGANVLTF

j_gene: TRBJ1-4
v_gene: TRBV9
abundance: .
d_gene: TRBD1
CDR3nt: TGTGCCAGCAGCGGAGGGACAGGGAGTAGTGAAAAACTGTTTTTT
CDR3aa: CASSGGTGSSEKLFF

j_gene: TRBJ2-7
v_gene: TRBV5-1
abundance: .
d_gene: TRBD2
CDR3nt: TGCGCCAGCAGCTTCGCGGGAGGGACAGTCCACGAGCAGTACTTC
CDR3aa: CASSFAGGTVHEQYF

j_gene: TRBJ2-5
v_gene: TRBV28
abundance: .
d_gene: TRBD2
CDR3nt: TGTGCCAGCAGTGCCCCTGGGTCTAGCGGTGCTCAGACCCAGTACTTC
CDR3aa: CASSAPGSSGAQTQYF

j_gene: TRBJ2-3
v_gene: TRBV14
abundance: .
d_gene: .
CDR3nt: TGTGCCAGCAGCCAAGGATGGAGTGGCACAGATACGCAGTATTTT
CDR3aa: CASSQGWSGTDTQYF

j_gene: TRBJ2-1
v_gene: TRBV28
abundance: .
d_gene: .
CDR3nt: TGTGCCAGCACCCCACCGATCTACAATGAGCAGTTCTTC
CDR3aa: CASTPPIYNEQFF

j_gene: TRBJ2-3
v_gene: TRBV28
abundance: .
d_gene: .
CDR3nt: TGTGCCAGCAGGCGAAGCCCGAATACGCAGTATTTT
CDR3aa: CASRRSPNTQYF

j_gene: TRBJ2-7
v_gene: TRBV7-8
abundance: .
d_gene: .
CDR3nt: TGTGCCAGCAGCTTAGTAGGGACTGGGTCCCTCTACGAGCAGTACTTC
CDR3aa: CASSLVGTGSLYEQYF

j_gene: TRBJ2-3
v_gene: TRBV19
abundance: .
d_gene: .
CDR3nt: TGTGCCAGTAGTCCCGACGTCTCCCGCACAGATACGCAGTATTTT
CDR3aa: CASSPDVSRTDTQYF

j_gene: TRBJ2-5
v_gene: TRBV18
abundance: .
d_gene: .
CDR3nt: TGTGCCAGCTCACCATCATCCCAAGAGACCCAGTACTTC
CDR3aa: CASSPSSQETQYF

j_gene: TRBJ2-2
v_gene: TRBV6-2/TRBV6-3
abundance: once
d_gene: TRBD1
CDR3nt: TGTGCCAGCAGCCCAACCCAGGGGGCAAGGGAGCTGTTTTTT
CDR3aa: CASSPTQGARELFF

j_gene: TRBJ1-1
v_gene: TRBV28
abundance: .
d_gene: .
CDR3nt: TGTGCCAGCAGCTCCTCGCCAGGGGTGCGGGCTTTCTTT
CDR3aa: CASSSSPGVRAFF

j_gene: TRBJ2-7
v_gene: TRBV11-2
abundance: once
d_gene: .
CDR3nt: TGTGCCAGCAGCTTAGCTGAGTCCTACGAGCAGTACTTC
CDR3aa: CASSLAESYEQYF

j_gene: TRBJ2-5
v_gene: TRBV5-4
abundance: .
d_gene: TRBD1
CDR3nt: TGTGCCAGCAGCTCCCGGGCAGGGGGCGGAGAGACCCAGTACTTC
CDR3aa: CASSSRAGGGETQYF

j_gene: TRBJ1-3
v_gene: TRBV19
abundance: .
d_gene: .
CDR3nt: TGTGCCAGCAGGTCCAACTCTGGAAACACCATATATTTT
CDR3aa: CASRSNSGNTIYF

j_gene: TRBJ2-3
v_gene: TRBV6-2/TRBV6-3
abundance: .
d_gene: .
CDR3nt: TGTGCCAGCAGTTACTCGACTATCGGGAGCACAGATACGCAGTATTTT
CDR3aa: CASSYSTIGSTDTQYF

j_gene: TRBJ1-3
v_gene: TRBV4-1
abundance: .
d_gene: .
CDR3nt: TGCGCCAGCAGCCACGGGGACACCATGAGAAACACCATATATTTT
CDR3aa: CASSHGDTMRNTIYF

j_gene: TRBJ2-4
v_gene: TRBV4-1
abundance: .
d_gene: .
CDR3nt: TGCGCCAGCAGGAAGACCGGCGAAAACATTCAGTACTTC
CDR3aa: CASRKTGENIQYF

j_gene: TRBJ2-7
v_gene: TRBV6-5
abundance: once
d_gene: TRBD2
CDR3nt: TGTGCCAGCAGTTACGGGGAGGGTACCTACGAGCAGTACTTC
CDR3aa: CASSYGEGTYEQYF

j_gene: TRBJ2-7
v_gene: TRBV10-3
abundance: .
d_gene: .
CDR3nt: TGTGCCGTAGGAGAGGGGGGGACAAGAGATGTTTTC
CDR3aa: CAVGEGGTRDVF

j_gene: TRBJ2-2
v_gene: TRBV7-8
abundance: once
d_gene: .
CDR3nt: TGTGCCAGCAGCTTAGACAACGGGGAGCTGTTTTTT
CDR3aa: CASSLDNGELFF